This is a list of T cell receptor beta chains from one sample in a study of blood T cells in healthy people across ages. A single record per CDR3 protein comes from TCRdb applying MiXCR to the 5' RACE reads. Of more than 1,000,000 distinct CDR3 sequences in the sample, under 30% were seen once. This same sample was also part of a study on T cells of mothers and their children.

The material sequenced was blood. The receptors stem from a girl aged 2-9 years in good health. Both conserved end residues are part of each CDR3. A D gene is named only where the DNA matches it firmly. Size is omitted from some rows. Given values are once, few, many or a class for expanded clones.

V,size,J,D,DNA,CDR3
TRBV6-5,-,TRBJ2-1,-,TGTGCCAGCAGTTCCCTCACTAGCAGAGTCTACAATGAGCAGTTCTTC,CASSSLTSRVYNEQFF
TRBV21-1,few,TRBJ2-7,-,TGTGCCAGCAGCAAAGCCCTGGGGGCCTACGAGCAGTACTTC,CASSKALGAYEQYF
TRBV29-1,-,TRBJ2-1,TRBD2,TGCAGCGTTGAAAAAATAGCGGGGCATACAAGCTCCTACAATGAGCAGTTCTTC,CSVEKIAGHTSSYNEQFF
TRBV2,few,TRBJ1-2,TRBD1,TGTGCCAGCAGTGAAGTGAGACAGGGGGCGCGAGGCTACACCTTC,CASSEVRQGARGYTF
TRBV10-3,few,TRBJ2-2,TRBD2,TGTGCCATCAGTGGACGACTAGCGGGAGGGGATACCGGGGAGCTGTTTTTT,CAISGRLAGGDTGELFF
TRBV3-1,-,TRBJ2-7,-,TGTGCCAGCAGCGGCGGGGCTGTCTACGAGCAGTACTTC,CASSGGAVYEQYF
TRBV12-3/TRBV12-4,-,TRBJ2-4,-,TGTGCCAGCAGTCCCCCTGGACTAAATCCCCCAAACATTCAGTACTTC,CASSPPGLNPPNIQYF
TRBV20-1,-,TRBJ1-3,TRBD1,TGCAGTGCTAGAGATTGGACAGGGAACTCTGGAAACACCATATATTTT,CSARDWTGNSGNTIYF
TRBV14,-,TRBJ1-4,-,TGTGCCAGCAGCCAAGTTCCGGGCAGGGGAAGTGAAAAACTGTTTTTT,CASSQVPGRGSEKLFF
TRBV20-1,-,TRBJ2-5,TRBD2,TGCAGTGCTAGAGACCCCGGGGGACTAGCGGAAGAGACCCAGTACTTC,CSARDPGGLAEETQYF
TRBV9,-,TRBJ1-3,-,TGTGCCAGCAGCGGGGGGGACGGCTCTGGAAACACCATATATTTT,CASSGGDGSGNTIYF
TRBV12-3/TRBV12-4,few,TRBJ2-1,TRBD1,TGTGCCAGCAGTACGCCGGACAGGGGAGGCAATGAGCAGTTCTTC,CASSTPDRGGNEQFF
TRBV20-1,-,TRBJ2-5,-,TGCAGTGCTAGAGACATCACAGGGCAAGAGACCCAGTACTTC,CSARDITGQETQYF
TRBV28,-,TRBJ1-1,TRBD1,TGTGCCAGCAGTCTCCCTCGACAGGGTGAGGAAGCTTTCTTT,CASSLPRQGEEAFF
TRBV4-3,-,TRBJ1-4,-,TGCGCCAGCAGCCAAGATAACAAGGCGGGCCCCCGGGAAAAACTGTTTTTT,CASSQDNKAGPREKLFF
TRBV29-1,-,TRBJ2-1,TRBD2,TGCAGCGTGAGGGCTAGCGGGAAATCCTACAATGAGCAGTTCTTC,CSVRASGKSYNEQFF
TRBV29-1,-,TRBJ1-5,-,TGCAGTACCCCGGACTCCGCGGAGGATCAGCCCCAGCATTTT,CSTPDSAEDQPQHF
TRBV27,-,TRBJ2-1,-,TGTGCCAGCAGCCTTCGTCTAGCGTTCAATGAGCAGTTCTTC,CASSLRLAFNEQFF
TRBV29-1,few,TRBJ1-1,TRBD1,TGCAGCGTCCCGGACAGGGGCCACATGGCGTACACTGAAGCTTTCTTT,CSVPDRGHMAYTEAFF
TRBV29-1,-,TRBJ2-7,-,TGCAGCGTTGCGCTAAGCTCCTACGAGCAGTACTTC,CSVALSSYEQYF
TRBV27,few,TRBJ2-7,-,TGTGCCAGCATCAAGCCACCCCGGGGATTGTGGAGGTACGAGCAGTACTTC,CASIKPPRGLWRYEQYF
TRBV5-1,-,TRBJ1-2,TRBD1,TGCGCCAGCAGTGTCGACAGGGGGCTAGATGGCTACACCTTC,CASSVDRGLDGYTF
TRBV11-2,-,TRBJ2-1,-,TGTGCCGGCAGCCGCAGCGGATACAATGAGCAGTTCTTC,CAGSRSGYNEQFF
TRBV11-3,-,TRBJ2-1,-,TGTGCCAGCTGCGTTGGGCCCTACAATGAGCAGTTCTTC,CASCVGPYNEQFF
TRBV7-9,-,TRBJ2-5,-,TGTGCCTTCGAGGAGGGAGAGACCCAGTACTTC,CAFEEGETQYF
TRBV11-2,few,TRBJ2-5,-,TGTGCCAGCAGCCCCTCCTTCTACGGGCAGTACTTC,CASSPSFYGQYF
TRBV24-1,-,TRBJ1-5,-,TGTGCCACCAGTGATTTTGAAGGACCTAATCAGCCCCAGCATTTT,CATSDFEGPNQPQHF
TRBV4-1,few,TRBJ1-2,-,TGCGCCAGCAGCCAGAGGGACCTGCAAGGCCATGGCTACACCTTC,CASSQRDLQGHGYTF
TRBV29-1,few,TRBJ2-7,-,TGCAGCGTTGATGGCGGACAACTCCCCTACGAGCAGTACTTC,CSVDGGQLPYEQYF
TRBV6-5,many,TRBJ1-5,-,TGTGCCAGCAGTCCCAGGGGTAGCAATCAGCCCCAGCATTTT,CASSPRGSNQPQHF
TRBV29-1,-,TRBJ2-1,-,TGCAGCGGGGATAGAGGGCTCTACAATGAGCAGTTCTTC,CSGDRGLYNEQFF
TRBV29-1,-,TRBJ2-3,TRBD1,TGCAGCGTTGAAGATTTTGTCGGGACAGGGTTCACAGATACGCAGTATTTT,CSVEDFVGTGFTDTQYF
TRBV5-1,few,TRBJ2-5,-,TGCGCCAGCAGCTTGGATGTGGTCCAAGAGACCCAGTACTTC,CASSLDVVQETQYF
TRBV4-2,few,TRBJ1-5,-,TGTGCCAGCAGCCAAGGACCTGGGAACTTGAAGCCCCAGCATTTT,CASSQGPGNLKPQHF
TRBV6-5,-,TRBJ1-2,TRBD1,TGTGCCAGCAGTTACGGCACGTCCGTAGGGACAGGGGGAGAGAACACCTTC,CASSYGTSVGTGGENTF
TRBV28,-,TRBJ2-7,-,TGTGCCAGCAGTCCGCGGACTCGAGCCTACGAGCAGTACTTC,CASSPRTRAYEQYF
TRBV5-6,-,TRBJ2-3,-,TGTGCCAGCAGCTCCTCCTCGTCGTATTATTTT,CASSSSSSYYF
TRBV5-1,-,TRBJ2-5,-,TGCGCCAGCAGCTTGGCCGTAGGTAGTGCTTATCAAGAGACCCAGTACTTC,CASSLAVGSAYQETQYF
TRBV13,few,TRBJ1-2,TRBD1,TGTGCCAGCAGCCCCGAGGGGTGGGGGACAGGGGTAATGGAGGACTATGGCTACACCTTC,CASSPEGWGTGVMEDYGYTF
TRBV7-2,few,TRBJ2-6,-,TGTGCCAGCAGATTAGAGGTATACGGGGCCAACGTCCTGACTTTC,CASRLEVYGANVLTF
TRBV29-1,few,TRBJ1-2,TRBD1,TGCAGCGTTGCCAAGGGGACAGCAACAGCCCAATATGGCTACACCTTC,CSVAKGTATAQYGYTF
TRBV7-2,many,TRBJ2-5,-,TGTGCCAGCAGCTTAGTCAGGTTGGAGACCCAGTACTTC,CASSLVRLETQYF
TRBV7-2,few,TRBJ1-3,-,TGTGCCAGCAGCACAGAGGTTTTCTCTGGAAACACCATATATTTT,CASSTEVFSGNTIYF
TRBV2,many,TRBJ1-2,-,TGTGCCAGCAGTGACCAGAACGCTAACTATGGCTACACCTTC,CASSDQNANYGYTF
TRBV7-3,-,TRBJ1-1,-,TGTGCCAGCAGCCCCGACACCGGACTCATGAACACTGAAGCTTTCTTT,CASSPDTGLMNTEAFF
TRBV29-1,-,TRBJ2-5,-,TGCAGCGTCTCTGCCGTGGGGGAAAGCCAAGAGACCCAGTACTTC,CSVSAVGESQETQYF
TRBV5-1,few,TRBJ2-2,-,TGCGCCAGCAGCTTGGTGGGGGCAGACACCGGGGAGCTGTTTTTT,CASSLVGADTGELFF
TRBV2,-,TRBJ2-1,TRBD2,TGTGCCAGCAGGGCTAGCGGGGGCCCTACCTACAATGAGCAGTTCTTC,CASRASGGPTYNEQFF
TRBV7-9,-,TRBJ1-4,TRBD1,TGTGCCAGCAGTCCCCGATCCGGGACAGGGGGTGAAAAACTGTTTTTT,CASSPRSGTGGEKLFF
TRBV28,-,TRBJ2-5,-,TGTGCCAGCAGTTTATGCCCCCTCATAGACAGGACAGAGCAAGAGACCCAGTACTTC,CASSLCPLIDRTEQETQYF
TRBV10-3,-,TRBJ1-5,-,TGTGCCATCCAGGACGGGCTAGGTCAGCCCCAGCATTTT,CAIQDGLGQPQHF
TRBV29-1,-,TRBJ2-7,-,TGCAGCGGCGGATACTCCTACGAGCAGTACTTC,CSGGYSYEQYF
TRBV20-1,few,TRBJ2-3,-,TGCAGTGCTAGGAGGCAGGTTATCGATACGCAGTATTTT,CSARRQVIDTQYF
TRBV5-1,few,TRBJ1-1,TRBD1,TGCGCCAGCAGCTTGGAAGGGACAGGGGTAACTGAAGCTTTCTTT,CASSLEGTGVTEAFF
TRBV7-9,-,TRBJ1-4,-,TGTGCCAGCAGCTACGGGTCACCTAATGAAAAACTGTTTTTT,CASSYGSPNEKLFF
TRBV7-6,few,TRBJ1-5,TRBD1,TGTGCCAGCAGCCCCCGGGCAGGGGGTGGCCAGCCCCAGCATTTT,CASSPRAGGGQPQHF
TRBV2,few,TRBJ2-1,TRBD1,TGTGCCGACCGACAGGGCAATGAGCAGTTCTTC,CADRQGNEQFF
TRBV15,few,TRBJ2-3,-,TGTGCCACCAGCAGAGTGGCTGAAGGAGTCACAGATACGCAGTATTTT,CATSRVAEGVTDTQYF
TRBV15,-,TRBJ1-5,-,TGTGCCACCAGCAGAGTCCCCAGGTCTTCGAATCAGCCCCAGCATTTT,CATSRVPRSSNQPQHF
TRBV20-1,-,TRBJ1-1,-,TGCAGTGCTAGGGTCACGAACACTGAAGCTTTCTTT,CSARVTNTEAFF